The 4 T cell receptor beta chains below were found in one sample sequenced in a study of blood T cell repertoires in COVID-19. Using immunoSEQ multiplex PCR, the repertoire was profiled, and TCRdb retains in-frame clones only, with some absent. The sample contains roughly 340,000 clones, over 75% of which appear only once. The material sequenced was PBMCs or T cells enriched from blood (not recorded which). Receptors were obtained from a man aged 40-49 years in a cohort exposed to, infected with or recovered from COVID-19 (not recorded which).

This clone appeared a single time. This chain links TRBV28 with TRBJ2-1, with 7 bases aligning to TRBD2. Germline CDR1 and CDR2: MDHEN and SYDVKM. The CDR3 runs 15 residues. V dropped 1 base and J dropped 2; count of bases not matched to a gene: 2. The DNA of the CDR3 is TGTGCCAGCAGTTTATCTAGCGGAACCTACAATGAGCAGTTCTTC. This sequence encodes CASSLSSGTYNEQFF. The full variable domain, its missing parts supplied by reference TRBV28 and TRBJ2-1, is DVKVTQSSRYLVKRTGEKVFLECVQDMDHENMFWYRQDPGLGLRLIYFSYDVKMKEKGDIPEGYSVSREKKERFSLILESASTNQTSMYLCASSLSSGTYNEQFFGPGTRLTVL.

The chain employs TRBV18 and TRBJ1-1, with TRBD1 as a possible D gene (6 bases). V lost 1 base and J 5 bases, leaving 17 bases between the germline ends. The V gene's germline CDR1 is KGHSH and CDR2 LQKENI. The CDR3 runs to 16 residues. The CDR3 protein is CASSPRNSGAGTEAFF. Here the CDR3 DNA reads TGTGCCAGCTCACCACGCAATTCAGGGGCTGGGACTGAAGCTTTCTTT.

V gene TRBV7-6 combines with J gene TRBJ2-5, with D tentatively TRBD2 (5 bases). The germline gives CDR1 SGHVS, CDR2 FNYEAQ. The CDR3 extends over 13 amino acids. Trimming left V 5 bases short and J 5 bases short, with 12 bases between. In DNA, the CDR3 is TGTGCCAGCAGCGCCCGGGATGGCGAGACCCAGTACTTC. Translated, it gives CASSARDGETQYF. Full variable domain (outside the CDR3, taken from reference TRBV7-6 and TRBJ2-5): GAGVSQSPRYKVTKRGQDVALRCDPISGHVSLYWYRQALGQGPEFLTYFNYEAQQDKSGLPNDRFSAERPEGSISTLTIQRTEQRDSAMYRCASSARDGETQYFGPGTRLLVL.

CDR3 bases: TGTGCCAGCAGCTTTGCCGGGGAAGAGACCCAGTACTTC. Amino acids: CASSFAGEETQYF. The chain has TRBV5-6 and TRBJ2-5, with a weak D call TRBD2 (5 bases). The CDR3 extends over 13 amino acids. Trimming pared 2 bases from V and 3 bases from J, leaving 8 bases between. Germline V gene sequence: CDR1 SGHDT, CDR2 YYEEEE.